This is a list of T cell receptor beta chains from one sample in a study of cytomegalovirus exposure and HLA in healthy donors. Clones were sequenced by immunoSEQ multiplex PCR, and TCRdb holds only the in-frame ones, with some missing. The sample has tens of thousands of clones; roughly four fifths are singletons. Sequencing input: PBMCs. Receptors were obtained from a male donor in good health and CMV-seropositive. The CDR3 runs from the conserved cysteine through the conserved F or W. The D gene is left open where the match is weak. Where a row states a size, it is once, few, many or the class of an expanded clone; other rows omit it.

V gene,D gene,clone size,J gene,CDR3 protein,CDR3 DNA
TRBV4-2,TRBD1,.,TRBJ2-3,CASSPGRTGGEDTQYF,TGTGCCAGCAGCCCTGGACGGACAGGGGGCGAGGATACGCAGTATTTT
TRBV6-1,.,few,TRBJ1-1,CASSADRWNAEAFF,TGTGCCAGCAGCGCCGACAGGTGGAACGCTGAAGCTTTCTTT
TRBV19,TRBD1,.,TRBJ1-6,CASSISRGFVDSPLHF,TGTGCCAGTAGTATCTCCAGGGGGTTTGTGGATTCACCCCTCCACTTT
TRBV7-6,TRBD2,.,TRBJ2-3,CASTVGLAASDTQYF,TGTGCCAGCACGGTCGGACTAGCGGCCTCAGATACGCAGTATTTT
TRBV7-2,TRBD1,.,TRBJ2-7,CASSSRPGTVYEQYF,TGTGCCAGCAGCTCCCGGCCCGGGACAGTCTACGAGCAGTACTTC
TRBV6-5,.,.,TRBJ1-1,CATRHPTGGNTEAFF,TGTGCCACCAGACACCCGACAGGCGGGAACACTGAAGCTTTCTTT
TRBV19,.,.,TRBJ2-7,CASSIALSSYEQYF,TGTGCCAGTAGTATTGCGCTCTCTTCCTACGAGCAGTACTTC
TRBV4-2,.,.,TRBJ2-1,CASSQDGTGAYNEQFF,TGTGCCAGCAGCCAAGATGGGACTGGAGCCTACAATGAGCAGTTCTTC
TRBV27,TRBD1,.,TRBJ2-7,CASMGTGTYEQYF,TGTGCCAGCATGGGGACAGGGACCTACGAGCAGTACTTC
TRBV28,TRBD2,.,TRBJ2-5,CASSLPWDRAFGLAGGETQYF,TGTGCCAGCAGCCTCCCGTGGGACAGGGCCTTCGGACTAGCGGGGGGGGAGACCCAGTACTTC
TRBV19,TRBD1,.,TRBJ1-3,CASSDLTGGTGNTIYF,TGTGCCAGTAGTGACCTCACAGGGGGCACTGGAAACACCATATATTTT
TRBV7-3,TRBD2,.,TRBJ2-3,CASSIGLAGGADTQYF,TGTGCCAGCAGCATAGGACTAGCGGGAGGAGCAGATACGCAGTATTTT
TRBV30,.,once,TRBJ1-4,CAWSVRGRSFF,TGTGCCTGGAGTGTACGAGGGCGGTCGTTTTTT
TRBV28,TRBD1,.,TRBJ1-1,CASSKTTGGTEAFF,TGTGCCAGCAGTAAAACGACAGGGGGCACTGAAGCTTTCTTT
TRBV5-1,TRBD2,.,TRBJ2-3,CASSLGLAGSTDTQYF,TGCGCCAGCAGCCTTGGACTAGCGGGATCCACAGATACGCAGTATTTT
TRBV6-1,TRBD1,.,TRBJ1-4,CASKAIGTVEKLFF,TGTGCCAGCAAAGCGATCGGGACAGTTGAAAAACTGTTTTTT
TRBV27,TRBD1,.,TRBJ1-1,CASRDWTGLNTEAFF,TGTGCCAGCAGGGATTGGACAGGTTTGAACACTGAAGCTTTCTTT
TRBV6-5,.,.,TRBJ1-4,CANPTLSKNEKLFF,TGTGCCAACCCGACACTTTCTAAGAATGAAAAACTGTTTTTT
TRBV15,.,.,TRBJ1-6,CATSRDRLQANSPLHF,TGTGCCACCAGCAGAGATCGGTTGCAGGCGAATTCACCCCTCCACTTT
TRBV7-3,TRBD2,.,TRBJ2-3,CASSLSGGGSPDTQYF,TGTGCCAGCAGCTTAAGCGGGGGGGGGAGTCCAGATACGCAGTATTTT
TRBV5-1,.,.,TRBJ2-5,CASRGWTEETQYF,TGCGCTAGCCGGGGTTGGACAGAAGAGACCCAGTACTTC
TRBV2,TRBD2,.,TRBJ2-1,CASTEGLAGVNEQFF,TGTGCCAGCACCGAGGGTCTAGCGGGAGTGAATGAGCAGTTCTTC
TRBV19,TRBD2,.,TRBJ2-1,CASSEGLSGQQFF,TGTGCCAGTAGTGAGGGACTATCGGGCCAGCAGTTCTTC
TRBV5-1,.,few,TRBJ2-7,CASSPGLNSYEQYF,TGCGCCAGCAGCCCGGGACTGAACTCCTACGAGCAGTACTTC
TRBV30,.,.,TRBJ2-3,CACTGTSNTDTQYF,TGTGCCTGTACCGGGACTTCTAACACAGATACGCAGTATTTT
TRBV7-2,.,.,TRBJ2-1,CASSPDSTGSYNEQFF,TGTGCCAGCAGCCCCGACTCGACAGGCTCCTACAATGAGCAGTTCTTC
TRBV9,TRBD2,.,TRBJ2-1,CASSVTSGSRGEQFF,TGTGCCAGCAGCGTGACTAGCGGGAGCCGCGGTGAGCAGTTCTTC
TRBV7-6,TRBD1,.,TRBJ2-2,CASSLGDRVPGELFF,TGTGCCAGCAGCTTAGGGGACAGGGTGCCCGGGGAGCTGTTTTTT
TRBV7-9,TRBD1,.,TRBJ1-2,CASSARGQGSTVYGYTF,TGTGCCAGCAGCGCTAGGGGACAGGGGTCCACGGTGTACGGCTACACCTTC
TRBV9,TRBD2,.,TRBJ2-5,CASSVSAGGQETQYF,TGTGCCAGCAGCGTCTCTGCGGGGGGGCAAGAGACCCAGTACTTC
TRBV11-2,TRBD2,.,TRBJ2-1,CASSLEASGSSYNEQFF,TGTGCCAGCAGCTTAGAGGCTAGCGGGAGCTCCTACAATGAGCAGTTCTTC
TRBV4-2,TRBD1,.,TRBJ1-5,CASSQDTGGYQPQHF,TGTGCCAGCAGCCAAGATACAGGGGGCTATCAGCCCCAGCATTTT
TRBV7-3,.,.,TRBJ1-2,CASSLSGGLGYGYTF,TGTGCCAGCAGCTTATCGGGGGGTCTTGGCTATGGCTACACCTTC
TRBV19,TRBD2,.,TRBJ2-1,CASRGEAGLEQFF,TGTGCCAGTAGGGGGGAAGCGGGGCTTGAGCAGTTCTTC
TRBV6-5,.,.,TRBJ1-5,CASSLSYSSNQPQHF,TGTGCCAGCAGCTTAAGTTACAGTAGCAATCAGCCCCAGCATTTT
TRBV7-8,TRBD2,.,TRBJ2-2,CASSSGLAGGDTGELFF,TGTGCCAGCAGCTCGGGGCTAGCGGGTGGGGACACCGGGGAGCTGTTTTTT
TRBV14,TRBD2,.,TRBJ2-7,CASSVESSGFTYEQYF,TGTGCCAGCAGCGTAGAGTCTAGCGGATTTACCTACGAGCAGTACTTC
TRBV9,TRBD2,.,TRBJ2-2,CASSVGRGLAGIGELFF,TGTGCCAGCAGCGTAGGAAGGGGGCTAGCGGGAATCGGGGAGCTGTTTTTT
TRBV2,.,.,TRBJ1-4,CATRRGNEKLFF,TGTGCCACGCGTCGAGGTAATGAAAAACTGTTTTTT
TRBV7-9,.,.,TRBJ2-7,CASSHSGSAYEQYF,TGTGCCAGCAGCCATTCCGGGTCCGCTTACGAGCAGTACTTC
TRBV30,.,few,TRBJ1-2,CAWSLQQGPHTF,TGTGCCTGGAGCTTACAACAGGGTCCCCACACCTTC
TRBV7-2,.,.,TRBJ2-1,CASSGAPSSYNEQFF,TGTGCCAGCAGCGGGGCTCCGAGCTCCTACAATGAGCAGTTCTTC
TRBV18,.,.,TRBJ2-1,CASSPGRTLYNEQFF,TGTGCCAGCTCACCGGGCAGAACCCTCTACAATGAGCAGTTCTTC
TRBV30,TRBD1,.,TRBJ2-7,CAWSARDRLYEQYF,TGTGCCTGGAGTGCCCGGGACAGGCTCTACGAGCAGTACTTC
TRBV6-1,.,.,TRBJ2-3,CASSEALFQGTDTQYF,TGTGCCAGCAGTGAAGCACTTTTTCAGGGTACAGATACGCAGTATTTT
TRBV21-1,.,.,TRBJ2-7,CASSKGKLAVRFYEQYF,TGTGCCAGCAGCAAAGGGAAACTAGCGGTAAGATTCTACGAGCAGTACTTC
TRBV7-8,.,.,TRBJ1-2,CASSLDGGRSLGDYGYTF,TGTGCCAGCAGCCTTGACGGAGGCAGATCTCTCGGGGACTATGGCTACACCTTC
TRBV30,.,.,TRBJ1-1,CAWNRAHTEAFF,TGTGCCTGGAACAGGGCACACACTGAAGCTTTCTTT
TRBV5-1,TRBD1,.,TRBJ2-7,CASSLFGGTGGREQYF,TGCGCCAGCAGCTTGTTTGGGGGGACAGGGGGCCGCGAGCAGTACTTC
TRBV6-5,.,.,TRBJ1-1,CASPVTGVFIEAFF,TGTGCCAGCCCGGTGACGGGGGTTTTTATTGAAGCTTTCTTT
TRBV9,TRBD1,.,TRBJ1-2,CASSVSGQDYGYTF,TGTGCCAGCAGCGTCTCAGGACAGGACTATGGCTACACCTTC
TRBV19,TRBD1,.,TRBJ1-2,CASTPGQGGYGYTF,TGTGCCAGTACCCCCGGACAGGGAGGCTATGGCTACACCTTC
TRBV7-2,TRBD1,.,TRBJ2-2,CASSSPTGTVQGTGELFF,TGTGCCAGCAGCTCACCAACCGGGACAGTGCAGGGCACCGGGGAGCTGTTTTTT
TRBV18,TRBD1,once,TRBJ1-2,CASSRDRGRDGYTF,TGTGCCAGCTCACGCGACAGGGGGCGCGATGGCTACACCTTC